The clone carrying this T cell receptor (beta chain) was picked up a small number of times. Its specificity is unknown. These data originate in a study of response to subunit inactivated influenza vaccine. Findings and limits, study-wide: Few additional T cells are recruited per seasonal influenza vaccination, authors suggested.

The germline CDR1 and CDR2 sequences are MGHRA and YSYEKL. V was pared by 1 base and J by 2 bases, with 6 bases between. The CDR3 extends over 14 amino acids. Each CDR3 protein gets one entry after TCRdb re-called the RT-PCR reads with MiXCR. This table has roughly 160,000 distinct CDR3 sequences, around 9.9% appearing once. The sequence derives from a man in his fifties or sixties who received an inactivated influenza vaccine. The starting material was non-naive T cells sorted from PBMCs, obtained around seven weeks after vaccination. V and J are TRBV4-1 and TRBJ2-1, with TRBD1 as a possible D gene (5 bases). The CDR3 coding sequence is TGCGCCAGCAGCCAAGGGGGCGCCTACAATGAGCAGTTCTTC. This encodes CASSQGGAYNEQFF.